This paragraph covers one T cell receptor beta chain sequence. Its antigen is currently unknown. These data belong to a study of tumor-infiltrating lymphocytes in localized non-small cell lung cancer. Study in general: Tumor tissue and non-adjacent uninvolved lung came from each patient. The study, taken as a whole, reports: Compared with uninvolved lung, tumors showed higher T cell infiltration by TCRbeta sequencing. Tumor T-cell fraction was not associated with recurrence-free survival.

CDR1 and CDR2 (germline): GTSNPN, SVGIG (reference sequence). V was pared by 3 bases and J by 8 bases, with 16 bases between. This CDR3 is built from 13 residues. Repertoires were generated with immunoSEQ multiplex PCR, while TCRdb's copy carries only in-frame clones and drops some. The sample lists 7,000 or so clones, around 77% occurring once. The chain joins TRBV30 to TRBJ1-1; D gene uncertain. This receptor was taken from a human donor with non-small cell lung cancer. The sequencing input was lung tumor tissue. The CDR3 loop reads CAWSVKSASEAFF. The CDR3 region has the DNA TGTGCCTGGAGCGTTAAGAGCGCTTCCGAAGCTTTCTTT. Complete variable domain (other parts from reference TRBV30 and TRBJ1-1): SQTIHQWPATLVQPVGSPLSLECTVEGTSNPNLYWYRQAAGRGLQLLFYSVGIGQISSEVPQNLSASRPQDRQFILSSKKLLLSDSGFYLCAWSVKSASEAFFGQGTRLTVV.